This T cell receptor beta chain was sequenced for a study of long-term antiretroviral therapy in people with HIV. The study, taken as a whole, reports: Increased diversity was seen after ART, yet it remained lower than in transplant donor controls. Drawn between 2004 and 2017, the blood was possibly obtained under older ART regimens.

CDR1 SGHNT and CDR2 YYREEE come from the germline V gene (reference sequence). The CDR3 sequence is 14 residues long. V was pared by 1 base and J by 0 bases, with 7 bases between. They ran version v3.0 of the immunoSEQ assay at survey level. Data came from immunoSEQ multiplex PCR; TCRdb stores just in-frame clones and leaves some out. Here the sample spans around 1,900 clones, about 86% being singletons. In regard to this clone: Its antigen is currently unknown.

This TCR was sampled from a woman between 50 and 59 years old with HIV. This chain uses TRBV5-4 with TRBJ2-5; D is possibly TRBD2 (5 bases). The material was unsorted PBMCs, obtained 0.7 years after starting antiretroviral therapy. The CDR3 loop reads CASSLIGDQETQYF. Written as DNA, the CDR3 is TGTGCCAGCAGCTTGATCGGGGACCAAGAGACCCAGTACTTC.